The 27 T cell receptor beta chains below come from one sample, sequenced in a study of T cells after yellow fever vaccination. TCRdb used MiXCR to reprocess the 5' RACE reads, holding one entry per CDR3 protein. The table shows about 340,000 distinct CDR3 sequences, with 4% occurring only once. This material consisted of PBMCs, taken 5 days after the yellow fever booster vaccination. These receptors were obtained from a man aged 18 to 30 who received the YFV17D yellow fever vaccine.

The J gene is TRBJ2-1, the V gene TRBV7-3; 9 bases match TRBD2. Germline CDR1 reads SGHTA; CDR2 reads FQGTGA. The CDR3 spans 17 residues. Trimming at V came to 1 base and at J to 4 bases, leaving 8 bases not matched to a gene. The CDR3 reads CASSLIGTSNLYNEQFF. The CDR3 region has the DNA TGTGCCAGCAGCTTAATCGGGACTAGCAACCTTTACAATGAGCAGTTCTTC.

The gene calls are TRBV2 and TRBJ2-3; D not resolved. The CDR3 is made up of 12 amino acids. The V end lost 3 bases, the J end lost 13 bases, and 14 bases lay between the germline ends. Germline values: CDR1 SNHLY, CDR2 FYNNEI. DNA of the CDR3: TGTGCCAGCAGTGACTCCTTTCAAGCTGAGTATTTT. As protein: CASSDSFQAEYF.

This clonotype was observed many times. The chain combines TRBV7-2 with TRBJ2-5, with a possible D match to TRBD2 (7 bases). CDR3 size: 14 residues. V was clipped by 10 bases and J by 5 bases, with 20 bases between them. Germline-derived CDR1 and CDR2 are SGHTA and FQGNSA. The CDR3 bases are TGTGCCACCAGTGGCGGCGGGGGCAGGGAGACCCAGTACTTC. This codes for CATSGGGGRETQYF.

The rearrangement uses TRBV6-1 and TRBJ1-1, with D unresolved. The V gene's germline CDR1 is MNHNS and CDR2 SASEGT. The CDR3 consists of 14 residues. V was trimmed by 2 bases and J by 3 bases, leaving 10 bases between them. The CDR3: CASSEIRRYTEAFF. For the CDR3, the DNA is TGTGCCAGCAGTGAAATCCGACGATACACTGAAGCTTTCTTT.

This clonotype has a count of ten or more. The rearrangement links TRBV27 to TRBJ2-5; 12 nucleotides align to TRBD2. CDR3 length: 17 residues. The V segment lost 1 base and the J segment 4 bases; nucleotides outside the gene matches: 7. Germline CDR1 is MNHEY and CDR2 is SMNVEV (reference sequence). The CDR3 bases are TGTGCCAGCAGTTTATGGCTAGCGGGGGGGCCGTCAGAGACCCAGTACTTC. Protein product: CASSLWLAGGPSETQYF.

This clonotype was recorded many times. CDR3 loop: CAIREFTGELFF. The CDR3 DNA reads TGTGCCATCAGGGAATTCACCGGGGAGCTGTTTTTT. The rearrangement uses TRBV10-3 and TRBJ2-2; D is ambiguous. The CDR3 has 12 residues. V lost 6 bases to trimming and J lost 4 bases, with 6 bases between them. CDR1 ENHRY and CDR2 SYGVKD come from the germline V gene.

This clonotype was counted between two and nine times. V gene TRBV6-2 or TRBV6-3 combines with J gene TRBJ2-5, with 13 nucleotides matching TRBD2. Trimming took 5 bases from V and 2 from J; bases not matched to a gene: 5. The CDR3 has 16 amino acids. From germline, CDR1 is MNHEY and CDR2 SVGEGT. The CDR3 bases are TGTGCCAGCAGTCCCGGGACTAGCGGGATTCAAGAGACCCAGTACTTC. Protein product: CASSPGTSGIQETQYF.

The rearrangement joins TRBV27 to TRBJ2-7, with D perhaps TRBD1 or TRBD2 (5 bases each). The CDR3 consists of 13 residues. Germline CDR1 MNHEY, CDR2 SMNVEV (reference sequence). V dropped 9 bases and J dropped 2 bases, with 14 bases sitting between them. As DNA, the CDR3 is TGTGCCAGGCCCGGGACGGCCACCTACGAGCAGTACGTC. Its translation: CARPGTATYEQYV.

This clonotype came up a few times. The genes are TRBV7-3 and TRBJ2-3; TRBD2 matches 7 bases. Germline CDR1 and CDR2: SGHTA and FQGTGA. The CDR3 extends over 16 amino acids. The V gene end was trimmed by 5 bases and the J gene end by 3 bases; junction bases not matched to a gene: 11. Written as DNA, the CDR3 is TGTGCCAGCAGCCCGCCCGGGGCGGGGGTAACAGATACGCAGTATTTT. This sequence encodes CASSPPGAGVTDTQYF.

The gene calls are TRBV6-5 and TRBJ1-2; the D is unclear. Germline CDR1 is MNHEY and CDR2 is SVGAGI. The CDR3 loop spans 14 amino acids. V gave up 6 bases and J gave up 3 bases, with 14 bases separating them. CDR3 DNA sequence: TGTGCCAGCAGCCTAGATCATCAATACTATGGCTACACCTTC. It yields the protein CASSLDHQYYGYTF.

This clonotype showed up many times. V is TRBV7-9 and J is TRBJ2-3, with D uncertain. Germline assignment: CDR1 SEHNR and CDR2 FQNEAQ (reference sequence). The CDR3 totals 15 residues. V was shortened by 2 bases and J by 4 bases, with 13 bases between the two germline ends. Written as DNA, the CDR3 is TGTGCCAGCAGCTTATCGTCACTCGGTGCAGATACGCAGTATTTT. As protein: CASSLSSLGADTQYF.

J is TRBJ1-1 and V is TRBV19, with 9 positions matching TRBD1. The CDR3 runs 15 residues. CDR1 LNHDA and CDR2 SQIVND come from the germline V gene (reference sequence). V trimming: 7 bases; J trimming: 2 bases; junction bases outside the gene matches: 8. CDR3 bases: TGTGCCAGTACGACGGGACAGGGTGTTAACACTGAAGCTTTCTTT. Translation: CASTTGQGVNTEAFF. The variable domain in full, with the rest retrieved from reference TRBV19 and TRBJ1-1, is DGGITQSPKYLFRKEGQNVTLSCEQNLNHDAMYWYRQDPGQGLRLIYYSQIVNDFQKGDIAEGYSVSREKKESFPLTVTSAQKNPTAFYLCASTTGQGVNTEAFFGQGTRLTVV.

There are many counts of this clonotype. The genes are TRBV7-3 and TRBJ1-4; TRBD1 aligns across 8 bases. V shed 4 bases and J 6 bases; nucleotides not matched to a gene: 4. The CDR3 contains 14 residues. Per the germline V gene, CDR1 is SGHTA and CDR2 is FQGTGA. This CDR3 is CASSSSGGHEKLFF. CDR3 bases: TGTGCCAGCAGCTCATCAGGGGGCCATGAAAAACTGTTTTTT.

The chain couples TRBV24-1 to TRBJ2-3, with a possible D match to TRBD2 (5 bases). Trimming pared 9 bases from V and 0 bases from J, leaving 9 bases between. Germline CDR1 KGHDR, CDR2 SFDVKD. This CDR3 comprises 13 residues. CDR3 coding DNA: TGTGCCACCGGGTCGGGGAGCACAGATACGCAGTATTTT. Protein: CATGSGSTDTQYF.

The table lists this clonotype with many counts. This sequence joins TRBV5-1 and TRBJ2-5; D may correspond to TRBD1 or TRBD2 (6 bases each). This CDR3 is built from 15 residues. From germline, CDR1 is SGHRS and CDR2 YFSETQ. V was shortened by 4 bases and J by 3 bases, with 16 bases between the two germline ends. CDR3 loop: CASSAGHVLEETQYF. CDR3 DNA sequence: TGCGCCAGCAGCGCGGGACACGTACTAGAAGAGACCCAGTACTTC.

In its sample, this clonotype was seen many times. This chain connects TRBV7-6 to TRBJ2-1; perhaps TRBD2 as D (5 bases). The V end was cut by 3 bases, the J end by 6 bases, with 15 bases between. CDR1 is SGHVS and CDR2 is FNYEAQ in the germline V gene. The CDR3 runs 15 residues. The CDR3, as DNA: TGTGCCAGCAGCTTGGACCTACGGGGAAGCAATGAGCAGTTCTTC. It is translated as CASSLDLRGSNEQFF. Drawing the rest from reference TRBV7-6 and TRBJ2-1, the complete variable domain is GAGVSQSPRYKVTKRGQDVALRCDPISGHVSLYWYRQALGQGPEFLTYFNYEAQQDKSGLPNDRFSAERPEGSISTLTIQRTEQRDSAMYRCASSLDLRGSNEQFFGPGTRLTVL.

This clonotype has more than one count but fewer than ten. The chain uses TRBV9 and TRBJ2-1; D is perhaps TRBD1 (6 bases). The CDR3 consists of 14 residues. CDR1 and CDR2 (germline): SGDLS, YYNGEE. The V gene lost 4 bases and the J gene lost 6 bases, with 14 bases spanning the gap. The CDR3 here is CASSPPPGANEQFF. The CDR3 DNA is TGTGCCAGCAGCCCGCCCCCAGGGGCCAATGAGCAGTTCTTC.

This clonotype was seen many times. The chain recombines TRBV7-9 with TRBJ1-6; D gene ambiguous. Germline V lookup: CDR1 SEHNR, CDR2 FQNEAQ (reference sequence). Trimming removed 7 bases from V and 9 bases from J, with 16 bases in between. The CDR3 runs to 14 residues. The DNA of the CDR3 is TGTGCCAGCACCCTGCGTGGAGGAGGTTCACCCCTCCACTTT. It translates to CASTLRGGGSPLHF.

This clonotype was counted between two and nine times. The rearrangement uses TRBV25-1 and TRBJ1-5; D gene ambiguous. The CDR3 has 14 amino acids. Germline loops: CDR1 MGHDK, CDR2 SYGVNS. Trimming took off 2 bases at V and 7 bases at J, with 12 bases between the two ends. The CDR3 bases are TGTGCCAGCAGTGAAGCAGGCTACGGGCAGCCCCAGCATTTT. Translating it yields CASSEAGYGQPQHF. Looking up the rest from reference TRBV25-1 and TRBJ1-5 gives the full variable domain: EADIYQTPRYLVIGTGKKITLECSQTMGHDKMYWYQQDPGMELHLIHYSYGVNSTEKGDLSSESTVSRIRTEHFPLTLESARPSHTSQYLCASSEAGYGQPQHFGDGTRLSIL.

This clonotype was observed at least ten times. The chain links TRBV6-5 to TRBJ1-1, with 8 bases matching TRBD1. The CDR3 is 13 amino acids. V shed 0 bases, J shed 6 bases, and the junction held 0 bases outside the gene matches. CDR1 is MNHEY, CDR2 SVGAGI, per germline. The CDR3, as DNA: TGTGCCAGCAGTTACTCGGACAGGGCTGAAGCTTTCTTT. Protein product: CASSYSDRAEAFF.

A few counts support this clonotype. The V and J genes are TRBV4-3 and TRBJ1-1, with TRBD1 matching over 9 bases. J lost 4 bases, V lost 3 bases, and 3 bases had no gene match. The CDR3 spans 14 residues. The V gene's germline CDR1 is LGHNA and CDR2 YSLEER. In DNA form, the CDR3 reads TGCGCCAGCAGCCACACAGGGGGCGTCACTGAAGCTTTCTTT. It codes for CASSHTGGVTEAFF.

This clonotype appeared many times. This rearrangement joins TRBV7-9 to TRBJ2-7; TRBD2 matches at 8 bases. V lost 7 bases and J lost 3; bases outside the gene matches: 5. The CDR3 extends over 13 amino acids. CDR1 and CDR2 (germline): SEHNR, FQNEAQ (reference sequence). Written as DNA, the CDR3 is TGTGCCAGCACCCGGGGGGGCAACTACGAGCAGTACTTC. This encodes CASTRGGNYEQYF.

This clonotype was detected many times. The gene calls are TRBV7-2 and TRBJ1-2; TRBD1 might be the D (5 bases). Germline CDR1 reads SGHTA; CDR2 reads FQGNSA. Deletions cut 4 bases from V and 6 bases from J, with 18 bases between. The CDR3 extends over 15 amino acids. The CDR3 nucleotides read TGTGCCAGCAGCTCCTGGAAACAGGTTACCGATGGCTACACCTTC. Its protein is CASSSWKQVTDGYTF.

In nucleotides, the CDR3 is TGTGCCACCAGAGGATGGTCGGACACTGAAGCTTTCTTT. Protein: CATRGWSDTEAFF. The chain employs TRBV24-1 and TRBJ1-1, with D hard to call. V was clipped by 7 bases and J by 3 bases, with 11 bases between them. The CDR3 is 13 amino acids. Germline CDR1 KGHDR, CDR2 SFDVKD.

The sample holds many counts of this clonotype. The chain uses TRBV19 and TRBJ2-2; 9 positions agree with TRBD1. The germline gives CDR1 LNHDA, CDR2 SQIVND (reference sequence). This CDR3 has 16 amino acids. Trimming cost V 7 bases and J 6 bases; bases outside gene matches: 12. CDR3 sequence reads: CASTTRTGDRAGELFF. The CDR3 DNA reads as TGTGCCAGTACCACACGGACAGGGGATAGGGCCGGGGAGCTGTTTTTT.

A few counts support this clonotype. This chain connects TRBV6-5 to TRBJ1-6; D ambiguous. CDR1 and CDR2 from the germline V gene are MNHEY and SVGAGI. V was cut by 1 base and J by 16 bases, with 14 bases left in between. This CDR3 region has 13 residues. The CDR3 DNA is TGTGCCAGCAGTTACTTCGCCGGATCCGGGCTCCACTTT. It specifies CASSYFAGSGLHF.

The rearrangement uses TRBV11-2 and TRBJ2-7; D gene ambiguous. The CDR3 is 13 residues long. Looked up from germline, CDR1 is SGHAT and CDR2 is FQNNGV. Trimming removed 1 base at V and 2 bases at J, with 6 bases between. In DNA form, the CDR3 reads TGTGCCAGCAGCTTAGTGGCGACCTACGAGCAGTACTTC. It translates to CASSLVATYEQYF.